This entry lists 5 T cell receptor beta chains sequenced from one sample in a study of cytomegalovirus exposure and HLA in healthy donors. Primers included in the PCR were 60 Vbeta and 13 Jbeta primers. TCRdb's table, derived via immunoSEQ multiplex PCR, lists solely in-frame clones and lacks some. The sample includes some 61,000 clones, roughly four fifths seen only once; the top ten take about 7%. Sequencing input: PBMCs. These receptors were collected from a human donor in good health.

The chain links TRBV7-2 to TRBJ1-2, with D perhaps TRBD1 (6 bases). Germline V gene sequence: CDR1 SGHTA, CDR2 FQGNSA. This CDR3 has 15 residues. With 1 base removed from V and 3 bases from J, the gap between germline ends came to 12 bases. CDR3 coding DNA: TGTGCCAGCAGCTTAGTGAGGGGGGGATACTATGGCTACACCTTC. Translating it yields CASSLVRGGYYGYTF.

This clone appeared a single time. This chain joins TRBV7-9 and TRBJ2-1, with D possibly matching TRBD2 (5 bases). V was clipped by 2 bases and J by 2 bases, with 10 bases between them. CDR1 and CDR2 (germline): SEHNR, FQNEAQ (reference sequence). The CDR3 loop spans 15 amino acids. Written as DNA, the CDR3 is TGTGCCAGCAGCTTAAGAGGGTCGGCCTACAATGAGCAGTTCTTC. Its protein is CASSLRGSAYNEQFF.

The rearrangement joins TRBV19 to TRBJ1-2, with D perhaps matching TRBD1 (6 bases). The CDR3 extends over 14 amino acids. Looked up from germline, CDR1 is LNHDA and CDR2 is SQIVND (reference sequence). The V end lost 3 bases, the J end lost 3 bases, and 11 bases lay between the germline ends. The CDR3, as DNA: TGTGCCAGTAGTATTCGGGGGGCCGACTATGGCTACACCTTC. Its protein is CASSIRGADYGYTF.

The chain recombines TRBV7-2 with TRBJ2-6; maybe TRBD1 (5 bases). The CDR3 covers 18 residues. The V gene lost 5 bases and the J gene lost 4 bases, with 21 bases spanning the gap. Germline values: CDR1 SGHTA, CDR2 FQGNSA. Here the CDR3 reads CASSPNPDSFKGANVLTF. In nucleotides, the CDR3 is TGTGCCAGCAGCCCCAACCCAGACAGTTTCAAGGGGGCCAACGTCCTGACTTTC.

The chain couples TRBV7-8 to TRBJ1-2; D is undetermined. Per germline, CDR1 SGHVS and CDR2 FQNEAQ. CDR3 size: 19 residues. Trimming took off 1 base at V and 5 bases at J, with 26 bases between the two ends. The CDR3 nucleotides read TGTGCCAGCAGCTTAGGTCACATACTAATTAAGTATGTAGCGTATGGCTACACCTTC. This gives the protein CASSLGHILIKYVAYGYTF.